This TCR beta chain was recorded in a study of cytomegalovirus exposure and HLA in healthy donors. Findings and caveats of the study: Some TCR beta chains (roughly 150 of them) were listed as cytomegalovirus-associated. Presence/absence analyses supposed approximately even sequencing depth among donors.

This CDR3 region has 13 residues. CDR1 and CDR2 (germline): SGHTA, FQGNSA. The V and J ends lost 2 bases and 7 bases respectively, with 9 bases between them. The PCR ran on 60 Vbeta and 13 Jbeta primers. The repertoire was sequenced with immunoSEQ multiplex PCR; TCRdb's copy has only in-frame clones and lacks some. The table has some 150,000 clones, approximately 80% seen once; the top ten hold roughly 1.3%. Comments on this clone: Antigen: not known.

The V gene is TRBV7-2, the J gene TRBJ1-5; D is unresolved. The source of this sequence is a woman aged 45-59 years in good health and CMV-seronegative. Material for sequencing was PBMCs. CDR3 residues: CASSLYREQPQHF. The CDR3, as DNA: TGTGCCAGCAGCTTATATCGAGAGCAGCCCCAGCATTTT.